This T cell receptor (beta chain) was retrieved from a study of blood T cell repertoires in COVID-19. Study-wide background: The study drew acute and convalescent COVID-19 samples from the United States, Italy and Spain.

How the authors handled the data: Reference gene primer amplification in the assay estimated nucleated cell counts. Libraries were prepared by immunoSEQ multiplex PCR; TCRdb keeps only in-frame clonotypes and omits some of them. That table supplies the V and J calls and clone size; D and trimming were determined from the DNA. The sample records 40,000 to 45,000 clones, around three quarters being singletons. CDR1 is SGHRS and CDR2 is YFSETQ in the germline V gene. J lost 6 bases, V lost 0 bases, and 9 bases had no gene match. CDR3 size: 16 residues. The source is a woman older than 75 with acute or convalescent COVID-19. The sequenced sample was peripheral blood. This chain joins TRBV5-1 and TRBJ2-3; 8 bases match TRBD2. In nucleotides, the CDR3 is TGCGCCAGCAGCTTGGCTTTAGCGGGGTACCGGGATACGCAGTATTTT. This encodes CASSLALAGYRDTQYF.